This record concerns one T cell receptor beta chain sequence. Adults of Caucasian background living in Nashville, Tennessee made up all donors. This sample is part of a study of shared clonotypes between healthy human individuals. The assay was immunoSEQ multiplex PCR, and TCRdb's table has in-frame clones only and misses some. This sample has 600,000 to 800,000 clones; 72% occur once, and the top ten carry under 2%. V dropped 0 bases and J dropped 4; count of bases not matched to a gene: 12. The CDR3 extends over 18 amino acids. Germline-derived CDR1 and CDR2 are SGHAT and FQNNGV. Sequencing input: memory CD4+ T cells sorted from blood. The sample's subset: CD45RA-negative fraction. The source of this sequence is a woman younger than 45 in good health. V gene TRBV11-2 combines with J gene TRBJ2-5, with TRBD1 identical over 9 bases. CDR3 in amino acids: CASSLDTSNRGLRETQYF. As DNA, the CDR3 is TGTGCCAGCAGCTTAGATACGAGTAACAGGGGGCTTCGAGAGACCCAGTACTTC.